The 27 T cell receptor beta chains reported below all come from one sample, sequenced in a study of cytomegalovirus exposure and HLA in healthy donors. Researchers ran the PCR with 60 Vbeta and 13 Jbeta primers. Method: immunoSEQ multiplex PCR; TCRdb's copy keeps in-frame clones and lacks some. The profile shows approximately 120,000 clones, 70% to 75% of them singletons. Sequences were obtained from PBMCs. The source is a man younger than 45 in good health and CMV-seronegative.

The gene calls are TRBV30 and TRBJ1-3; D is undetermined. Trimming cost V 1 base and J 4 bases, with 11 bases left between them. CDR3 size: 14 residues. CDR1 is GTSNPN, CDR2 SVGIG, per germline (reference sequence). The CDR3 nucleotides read TGTGCCTGGAGTGAGTTGACAACAGGAAACACCATATATTTT. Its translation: CAWSELTTGNTIYF. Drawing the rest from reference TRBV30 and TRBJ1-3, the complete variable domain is SQTIHQWPATLVQPVGSPLSLECTVEGTSNPNLYWYRQAAGRGLQLLFYSVGIGQISSEVPQNLSASRPQDRQFILSSKKLLLSDSGFYLCAWSELTTGNTIYFGEGSWLTVV.

CDR3 nucleotide sequence: TGTGCCAGCAGCCCTCCTCAAGCGGGAGGGCCCAAACCGCAGTATTTT. It translates to CASSPPQAGGPKPQYF. This rearrangement joins TRBV7-9 to TRBJ2-3, with TRBD2 identical over 10 bases. V gave up 5 bases and J gave up 10 bases; unmatched junction bases: 15. In germline, CDR1 is SEHNR, CDR2 FQNEAQ (reference sequence). The CDR3 spans 16 residues. Full variable domain (outside the CDR3, taken from reference TRBV7-9 and TRBJ2-3): DTGVSQNPRHKITKRGQNVTFRCDPISEHNRLYWYRQTLGQGPEFLTYFQNEAQLEKSRLLSDRFSAERPKGSFSTLEIQRTEQGDSAMYLCASSPPQAGGPKPQYFGPGTRLTVL.

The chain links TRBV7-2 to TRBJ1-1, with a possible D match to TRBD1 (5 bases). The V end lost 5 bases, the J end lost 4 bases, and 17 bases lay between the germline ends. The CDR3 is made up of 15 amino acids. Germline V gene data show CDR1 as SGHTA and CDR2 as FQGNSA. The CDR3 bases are TGTGCCAGCAGCGCCAACCAGGGTCGGAGCACTGAAGCTTTCTTT. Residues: CASSANQGRSTEAFF. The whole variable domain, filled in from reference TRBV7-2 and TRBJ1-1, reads GAGVSQSPSNKVTEKGKDVELRCDPISGHTALYWYRQSLGQGLEFLIYFQGNSAPDKSGLPSDRFSAERTGGSVSTLTIQRTQQEDSAVYLCASSANQGRSTEAFFGQGTRLTVV.

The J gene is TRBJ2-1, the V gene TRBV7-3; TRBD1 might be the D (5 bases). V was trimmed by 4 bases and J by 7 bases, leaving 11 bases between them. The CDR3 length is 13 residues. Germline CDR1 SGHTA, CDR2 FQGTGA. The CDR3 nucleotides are TGTGCCAGCAGCTCGTCAGGGAAGAATGAGCAGTTCTTC. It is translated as CASSSSGKNEQFF.

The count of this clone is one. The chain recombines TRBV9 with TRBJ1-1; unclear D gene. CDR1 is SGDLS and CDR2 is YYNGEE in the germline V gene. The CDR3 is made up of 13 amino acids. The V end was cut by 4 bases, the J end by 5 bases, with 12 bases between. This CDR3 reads CASSPRGGTEAFF. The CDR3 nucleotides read TGTGCCAGCAGCCCCCGCGGTGGGACTGAAGCTTTCTTT.

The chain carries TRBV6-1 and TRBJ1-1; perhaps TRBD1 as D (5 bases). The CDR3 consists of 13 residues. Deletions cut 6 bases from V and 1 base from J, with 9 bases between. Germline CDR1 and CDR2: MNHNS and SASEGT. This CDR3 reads CASRDTGNTEAFF. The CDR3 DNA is TGTGCCAGCAGGGACACAGGGAACACTGAAGCTTTCTTT.

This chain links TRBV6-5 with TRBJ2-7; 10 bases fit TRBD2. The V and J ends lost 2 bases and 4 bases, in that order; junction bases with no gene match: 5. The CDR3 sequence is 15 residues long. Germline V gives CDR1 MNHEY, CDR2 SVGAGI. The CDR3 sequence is CASSYASGSRYEQYF. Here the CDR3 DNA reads TGTGCCAGCAGTTACGCTAGCGGGAGCCGTTACGAGCAGTACTTC.

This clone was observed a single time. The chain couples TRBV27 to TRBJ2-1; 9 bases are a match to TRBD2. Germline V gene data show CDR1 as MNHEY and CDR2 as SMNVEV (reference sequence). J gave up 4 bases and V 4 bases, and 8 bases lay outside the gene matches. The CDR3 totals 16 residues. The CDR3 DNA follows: TGTGCCAGCAGTTGGGGTAGCGGGAGTGTTTACAATGAGCAGTTCTTC. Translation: CASSWGSGSVYNEQFF.

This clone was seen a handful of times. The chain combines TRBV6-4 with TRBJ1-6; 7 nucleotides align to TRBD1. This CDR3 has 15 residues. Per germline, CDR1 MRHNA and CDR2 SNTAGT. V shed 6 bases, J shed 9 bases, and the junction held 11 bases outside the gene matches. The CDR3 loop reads CASRQQGYSGSPLHF. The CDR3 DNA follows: TGTGCCAGCAGACAACAGGGGTATTCTGGTTCACCCCTCCACTTT.

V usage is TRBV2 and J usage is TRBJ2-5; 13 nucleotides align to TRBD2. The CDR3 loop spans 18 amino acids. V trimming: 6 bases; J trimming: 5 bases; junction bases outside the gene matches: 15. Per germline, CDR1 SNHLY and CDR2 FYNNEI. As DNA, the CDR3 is TGTGCCAGCAGCACCTGGACTAGCGGGGGTTATAGGGCGGAGACCCAGTACTTC. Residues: CASSTWTSGGYRAETQYF.

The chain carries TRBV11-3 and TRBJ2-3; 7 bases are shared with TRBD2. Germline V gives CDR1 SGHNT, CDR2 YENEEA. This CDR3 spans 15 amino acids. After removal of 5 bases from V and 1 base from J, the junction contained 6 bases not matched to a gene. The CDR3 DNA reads TGTGCCAGCAGCAAAACTAGCGTCGGCACAGATACGCAGTATTTT. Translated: CASSKTSVGTDTQYF.

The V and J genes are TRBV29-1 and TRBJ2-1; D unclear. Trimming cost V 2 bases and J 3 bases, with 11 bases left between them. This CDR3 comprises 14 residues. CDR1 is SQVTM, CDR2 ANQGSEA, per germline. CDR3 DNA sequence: TGCAGCGTTGAAACTCACGCACTCTACAATGAGCAGTTCTTC. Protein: CSVETHALYNEQFF.

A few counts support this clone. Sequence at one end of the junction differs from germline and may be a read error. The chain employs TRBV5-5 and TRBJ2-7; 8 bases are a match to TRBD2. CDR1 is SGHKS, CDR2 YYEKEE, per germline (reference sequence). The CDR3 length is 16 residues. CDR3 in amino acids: CASSLDSGTPPYEQYF. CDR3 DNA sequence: TGTGCCAGCAGTTTGGATAGCGGGACCCCACCCTACGAGCAGTACTTC.

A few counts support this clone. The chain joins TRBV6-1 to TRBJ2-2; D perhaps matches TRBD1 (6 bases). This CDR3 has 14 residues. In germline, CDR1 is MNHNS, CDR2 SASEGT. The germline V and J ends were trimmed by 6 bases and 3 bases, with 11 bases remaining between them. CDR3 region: CASRGTSHTGELFF. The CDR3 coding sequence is TGTGCCAGCAGAGGGACATCCCACACCGGGGAGCTGTTTTTT.

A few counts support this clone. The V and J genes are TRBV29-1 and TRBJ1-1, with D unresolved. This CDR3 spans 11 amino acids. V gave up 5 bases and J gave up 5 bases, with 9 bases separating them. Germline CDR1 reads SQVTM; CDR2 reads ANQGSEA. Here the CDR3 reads CSVSGGTEAFF. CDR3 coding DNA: TGCAGCGTTTCGGGTGGGACTGAAGCTTTCTTT.

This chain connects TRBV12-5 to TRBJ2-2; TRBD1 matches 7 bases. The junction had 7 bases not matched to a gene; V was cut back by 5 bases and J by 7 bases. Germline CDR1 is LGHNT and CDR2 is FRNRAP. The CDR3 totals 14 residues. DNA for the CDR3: TGTGCTAGTGGTCAAGACAGGGCGAGCGGGGAGCTGTTTTTT. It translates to CASGQDRASGELFF. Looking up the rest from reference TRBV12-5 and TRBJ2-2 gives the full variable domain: DARVTQTPRHKVTEMGQEVTMRCQPILGHNTVFWYRQTMMQGLELLAYFRNRAPLDDSGMPKDRFSAEMPDATLATLKIQPSEPRDSAVYFCASGQDRASGELFFGEGSRLTVL.

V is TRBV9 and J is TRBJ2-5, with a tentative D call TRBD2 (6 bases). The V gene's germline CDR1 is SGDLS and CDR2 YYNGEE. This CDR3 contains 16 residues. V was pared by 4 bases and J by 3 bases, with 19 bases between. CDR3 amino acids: CASSLRGRGLEETQYF. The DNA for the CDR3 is TGTGCCAGCAGCCTCCGAGGGCGGGGATTGGAAGAGACCCAGTACTTC.

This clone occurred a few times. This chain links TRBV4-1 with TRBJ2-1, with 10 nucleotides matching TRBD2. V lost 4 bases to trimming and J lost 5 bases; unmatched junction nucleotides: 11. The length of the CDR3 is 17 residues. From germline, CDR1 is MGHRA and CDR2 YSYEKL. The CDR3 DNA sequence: TGCGCCAGCAGCCCCCAGGGTAGCGGGGGGTACAACAATGAGCAGTTCTTC. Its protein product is CASSPQGSGGYNNEQFF.

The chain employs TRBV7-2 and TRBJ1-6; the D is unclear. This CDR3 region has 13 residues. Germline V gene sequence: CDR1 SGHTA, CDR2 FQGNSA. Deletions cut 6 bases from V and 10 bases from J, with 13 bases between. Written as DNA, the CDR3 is TGTGCCAGCAGAAATGGGGAGACCTCACCCCTCCACTTT. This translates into CASRNGETSPLHF. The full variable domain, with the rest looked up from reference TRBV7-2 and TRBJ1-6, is GAGVSQSPSNKVTEKGKDVELRCDPISGHTALYWYRQSLGQGLEFLIYFQGNSAPDKSGLPSDRFSAERTGGSVSTLTIQRTQQEDSAVYLCASRNGETSPLHFGNGTRLTVT.

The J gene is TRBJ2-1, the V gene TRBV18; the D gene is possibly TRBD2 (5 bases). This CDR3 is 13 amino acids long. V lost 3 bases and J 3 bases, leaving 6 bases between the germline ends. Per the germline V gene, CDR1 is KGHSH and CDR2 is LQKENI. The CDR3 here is CASSPGLYNEQFF. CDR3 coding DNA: TGTGCCAGCTCACCCGGACTCTACAATGAGCAGTTCTTC. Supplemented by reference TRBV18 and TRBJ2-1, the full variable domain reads NAGVMQNPRHLVRRRGQEARLRCSPMKGHSHVYWYRQLPEEGLKFMVYLQKENIIDESGMPKERFSAEFPKEGPSILRIQQVVRGDSAAYFCASSPGLYNEQFFGPGTRLTVL.

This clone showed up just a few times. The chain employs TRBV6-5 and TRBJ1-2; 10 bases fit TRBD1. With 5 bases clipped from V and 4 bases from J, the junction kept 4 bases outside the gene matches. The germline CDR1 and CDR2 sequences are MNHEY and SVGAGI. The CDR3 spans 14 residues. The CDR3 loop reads CASSRQGAGYGYTF. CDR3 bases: TGTGCCAGCAGTAGACAGGGGGCCGGCTATGGCTACACCTTC.

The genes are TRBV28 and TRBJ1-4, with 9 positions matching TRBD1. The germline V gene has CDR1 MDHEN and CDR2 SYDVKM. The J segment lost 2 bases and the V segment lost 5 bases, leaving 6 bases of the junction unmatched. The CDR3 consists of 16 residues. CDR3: CASSPQGAGTNEKLFF. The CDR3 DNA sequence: TGTGCCAGCAGTCCACAGGGGGCAGGGACTAATGAAAAACTGTTTTTT.

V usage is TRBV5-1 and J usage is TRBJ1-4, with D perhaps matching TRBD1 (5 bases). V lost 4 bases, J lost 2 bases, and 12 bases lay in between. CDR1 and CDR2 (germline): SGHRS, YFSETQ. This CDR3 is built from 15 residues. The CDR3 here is CASSPGGATNEKLFF. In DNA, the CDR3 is TGCGCCAGCAGCCCGGGGGGTGCGACTAATGAAAAACTGTTTTTT. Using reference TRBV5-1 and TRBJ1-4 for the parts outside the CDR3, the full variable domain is KAGVTQTPRYLIKTRGQQVTLSCSPISGHRSVSWYQQTPGQGLQFLFEYFSETQRNKGNFPGRFSGRQFSNSRSEMNVSTLELGDSALYLCASSPGGATNEKLFFGSGTQLSVL.

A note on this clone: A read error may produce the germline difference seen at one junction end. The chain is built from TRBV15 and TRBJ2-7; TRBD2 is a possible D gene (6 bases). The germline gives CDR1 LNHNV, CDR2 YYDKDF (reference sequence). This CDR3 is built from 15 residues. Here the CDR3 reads CATSRVFEAKGLLLF. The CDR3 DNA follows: TGTGCCACCAGCAGAGTATTTGAGGCCAAGGGACTCCTCCTATTC. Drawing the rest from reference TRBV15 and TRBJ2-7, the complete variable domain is DAMVIQNPRYQVTQFGKPVTLSCSQTLNHNVMYWYQQKSSQAPKLLFHYYDKDFNNEADTPDNFQSRRPNTSFCFLDIRSPGLGDTAMYLCATSRVFEAKGLLLFGPGTRLTVT.

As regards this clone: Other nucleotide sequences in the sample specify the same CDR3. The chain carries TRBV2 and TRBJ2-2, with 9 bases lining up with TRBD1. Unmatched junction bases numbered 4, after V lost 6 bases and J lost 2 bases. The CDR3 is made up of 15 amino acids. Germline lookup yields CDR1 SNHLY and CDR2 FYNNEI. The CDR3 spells CASSGTGRNTGELFF. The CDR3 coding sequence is TGTGCCAGCAGCGGGACAGGGCGTAACACCGGGGAGCTGTTTTTT.

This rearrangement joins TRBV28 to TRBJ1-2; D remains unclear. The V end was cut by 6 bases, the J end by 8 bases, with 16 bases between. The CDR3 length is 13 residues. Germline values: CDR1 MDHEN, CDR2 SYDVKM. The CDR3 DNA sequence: TGTGCCAGCAGACTAAGACTGACTGTAGGCTACACCTTC. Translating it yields CASRLRLTVGYTF.

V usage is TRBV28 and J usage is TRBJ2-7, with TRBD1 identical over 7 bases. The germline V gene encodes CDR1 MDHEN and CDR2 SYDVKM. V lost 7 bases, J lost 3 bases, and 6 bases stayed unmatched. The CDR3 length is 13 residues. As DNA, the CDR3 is TGTGCCAGCAATGGGGCAGGGGGCTACGAGCAGTACTTC. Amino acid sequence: CASNGAGGYEQYF.